This T cell receptor (beta chain) was sequenced in a study of blood T cells in healthy people across ages. Then a second PCR, running about 7 to 11 cycles, was carried out with a sample-barcoded 5' primer and a J-beta primer mix. One entry per CDR3 protein results from TCRdb running MiXCR on the 5' RACE reads. This sample has some 1,500,000 distinct CDR3 sequences, with 35% to 45% found just once. Per germline, CDR1 MGHRA and CDR2 YSYEKL. The CDR3 contains 15 residues. Trimming pared 1 base from V and 2 bases from J, leaving 11 bases between. In its sample, this clonotype was seen a few times. Input material: blood. The TCR comes from a woman aged 18-35 years in good health. This chain joins TRBV4-1 and TRBJ2-5, with D perhaps assigned TRBD1 or TRBD2 (5 bases each). The CDR3 DNA reads as TGCGCCAGCAGCCAAGCCCCGGGACCACAAGAGACCCAGTACTTC. Amino acids: CASSQAPGPQETQYF.